The present entry profiles one T cell receptor (beta chain) with its context. This clone was counted once. Its target antigen remains unknown. No much larger clonotype is one base removed from it; base qualities were not supplied. Whole blood was collected in K2EDTA tubes by collaborating institutions according to the institutions' own protocols. For TCRbeta analysis, collaborators shipped samples as frozen whole blood, isolated PBMCs, or DNA extracted from either of those sample types. The CDR3 spans 14 residues, from the cysteine through the phenylalanine. CDR3 DNA is the only sequence kept; it has 42 bases, read in frame from the first base. V is pruned by 7 bases and J by 0 bases, leaving 6 bases of the junction without a gene match. Taken from the germline V gene (reference sequence), the CDR1 and CDR2 loops are LNHDA and SQIVND. The sample is drawn from a study of blood T cell repertoires in COVID-19 (dated by TCRdb to the early 2020s). Looking at the study overall: Samples covering the acute and convalescent phases of COVID-19 were provided by collaborators in the United States, Italy and Spain. The material from the prospective study consisted of cDNA or gDNA derived from T cells, B-cell-depleted T cells, or PBMCs. Where HLA class I and class II types were available, the types were taken from metadata supplied by the sample provider, not from assay-based typing. The samples were drawn from two sources: the first 160 participants of the ongoing ImmuneRACE study, and approximately 1,300 subjects contributed by 6 global collaborators. The repertoires were released in a freely available public database intended as a resource for research on the immune response to SARS-CoV-2. The dataset comprised deeply sampled blood TCRbeta repertoires from subjects exposed to, actively infected with, or recovered from COVID-19. The sample metadata nearly always contained a de-identified subject ID, COVID-19 status, age in years and sex. The full study reports these points: The quantity of clinical and demographic metadata differed by source and by participant and was supplied without curation.

TCRbeta CDR3 regions were amplified from genomic DNA using the immunoSEQ Assay, a bias-controlled multiplex PCR. Per the source publication's procedure: The number of nucleated cells in each sample was estimated by amplification of reference gene primers within the assay. To quantify the absolute abundance of each unique TCRbeta CDR3 rearrangement, sequence reads were collapsed and filtered. Productive Simpson clonality was computed per sample as the square root of Simpson's diversity index over productive rearrangements. TCRdb took over this immuneACCESS table, retaining in-frame rearrangements with V and J assigned. Such tables are incomplete; in checked studies, under half of the missing clones stem from an unresolved V gene, and the remainder is unexplained. V and J calls and clone size are as listed in that table; D and trimming were resolved from the DNA. The sample table lists some 150,000 clones, around 83% of them with a count of one. The ten most abundant clones make up over 2.5% of the sample.

The sequence joins TRBV19 to TRBJ2-7; 7 junctional bases match TRBD1. This receptor was taken from a woman older than 75 with acute or convalescent COVID-19. The source material was peripheral blood. The nucleotides are TGTGCCAGTACCCGCAGGGGGAGCTCCTACGAGCAGTACTTC. Translated, it reads CASTRRGSSYEQYF.